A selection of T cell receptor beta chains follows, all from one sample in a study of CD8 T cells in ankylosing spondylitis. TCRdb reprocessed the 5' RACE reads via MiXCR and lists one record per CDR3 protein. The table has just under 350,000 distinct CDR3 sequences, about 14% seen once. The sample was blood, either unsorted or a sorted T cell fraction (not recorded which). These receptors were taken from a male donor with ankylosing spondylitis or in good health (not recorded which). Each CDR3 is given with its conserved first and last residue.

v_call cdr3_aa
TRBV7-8 CASSSSGTQYF
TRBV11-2 CASSLGLGAGELFF
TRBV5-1 CASSLFEASMDTQYF
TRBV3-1 CASQAGGFNSPLHF
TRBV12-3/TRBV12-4 CASSHGTGVGYTF
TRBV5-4 CASSFPFARDRQSYEQYF
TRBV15 CATSRVGLSSYEQYF
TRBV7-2 CASSTGRSREQFF
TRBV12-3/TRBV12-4 CASSLRQGASPLHF
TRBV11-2 CASSLESGGWATAFF
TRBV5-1 CASSLVSGTYEQYF
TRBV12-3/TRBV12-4 CASSVTGLNTEAFF
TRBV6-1 CASTRSRERELFF
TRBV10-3 CASREGVYEQYF
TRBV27 CASSPWGGRKGAFF
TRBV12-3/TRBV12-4 CASSPPGPYTDTQYF
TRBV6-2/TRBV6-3 CASSYPGELFF
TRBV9 CASSPSLTGTRPTDTQYF
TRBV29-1 CSAVDRASEKLFF
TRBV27 CASNASPGFAASTDTQYF
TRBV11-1 CASSSRSDTQYF
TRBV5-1 CASSLGGIRDGQSYEQYF
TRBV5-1 CASSLDAGSSYNEQFF
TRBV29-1 CSVAPRGGENTGELFF
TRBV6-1 CASTEDRAVKTQYF
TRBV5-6 CASIPLGQNYGYTF
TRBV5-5 CVSSLARGNTEAFF
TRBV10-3 CAISESKAGREQYF
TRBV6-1 CASSPRTPAPETQYF
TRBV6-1 CASSIPGVDTQYF
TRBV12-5 CASGFLTYEQYF
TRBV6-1 CASRDPTGGGYTF
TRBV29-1 CSVARGRGAEAFF
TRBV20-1 CSVEREGNNEQFF
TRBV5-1 CASSLVGQPLYEQYF
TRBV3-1 CASGAINIQYF
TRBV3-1 CASSWGRLEQYF
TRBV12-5 CASGLVDRNSPLHF
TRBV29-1 CSVALEYQETQYF
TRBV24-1 CATKRGSTDTQYF